This T cell receptor (beta chain) was recorded in a study of blood T cell repertoires in COVID-19. Study at large: Researchers got acute and convalescent COVID-19 samples from the United States, Italy and Spain. T cells, B-cell-depleted T cells, or PBMCs supplied cDNA or gDNA.

V was shortened by 6 bases and J by 8 bases, with 11 bases between the two germline ends. The CDR3 covers 11 residues. The germline CDR1 and CDR2 sequences are DFQATT and SNEGSKA (reference sequence). Authors' methods: Nucleated cell counts were estimated from reference gene primer amplification. TCRdb's copy holds only in-frame clones and misses some; the assay was immunoSEQ multiplex PCR. V and J calls and clone size come straight from that table; D and trimming were deduced from the DNA. The repertoire includes approximately 97,000 clones, around 80% of them detected once, and 9.8% sits in the top ten.

The sample was peripheral blood. The V and J genes are TRBV20-1 and TRBJ2-1; D is unclear. The sequence was collected from a man aged 55-75 years with active or convalescent COVID-19. This CDR3 is CSAEDLYEQFF. CDR3 bases: TGCAGTGCCGAAGACTTGTATGAGCAGTTCTTC.